Following are 2 T cell receptor beta chains from one sample sequenced in a study of blood T cell repertoires in COVID-19. Assay: immunoSEQ multiplex PCR; the TCRdb copy retains only in-frame clones and omits some. The data contain around 250,000 clones, approximately 84% of them seen just once; the ten biggest clones take up 1.9%. The sequencing sample was made of peripheral blood. The receptors stem from a woman of 80 years or more with acute or convalescent COVID-19.

The rearrangement links TRBV5-4 to TRBJ2-1, with 15 positions matching TRBD2. CDR1 SGHNT and CDR2 YYREEE come from the germline V gene (reference sequence). CDR3 length equals 17 residues. V shed 4 bases, J shed 5 bases, and the junction held 7 bases outside the gene matches. In DNA, the CDR3 is TGTGCCAGCAGCATAGGGACTAGCGGGGGGACCAACAATGAGCAGTTCTTC. The encoded protein is CASSIGTSGGTNNEQFF.

This clone was seen once. This chain uses TRBV7-2 with TRBJ1-3, with unresolved D. CDR3 size: 14 residues. Germline V CDR1 and CDR2: SGHTA, FQGNSA. V was shortened by 3 bases and J by 0 bases, with 6 bases between the two germline ends. Here the CDR3 reads CASSFSVSGNTIYF. The DNA of the CDR3 is TGTGCCAGCAGCTTCTCAGTCTCTGGAAACACCATATATTTT.